This TCR beta chain was observed in a study of cytomegalovirus exposure and HLA in healthy donors. The PCR employed 60 Vbeta primers together with 13 Jbeta primers. Method: immunoSEQ multiplex PCR; TCRdb's copy keeps in-frame clones and lacks some. This sample yields roughly 100,000 clones, of which roughly 80% are seen a single time; 6.9% belongs to the top ten. Concerning this clone: Its matching antigen is unknown.

This CDR3 has 14 residues. Germline V lookup: CDR1 SGHNT, CDR2 YYREEE (reference sequence). The trim removed 3 bases at V and 5 bases at J, leaving 6 bases unmatched. The study's findings and limits: A prior analysis recorded that most TCR beta V segments were productive about 87% or about 30% of the time. The availability of immune exposure information extended only to CMV serostatus. For TCR beta chains, V- and J-gene trimming was later linked to a missense DCLRE1C variant. Using a false discovery rate of 0.05, a later analysis showed that approximately 18,000 TCR beta sequences were associated with HLA alleles.

Sequencing was performed on PBMCs. The chain is built from TRBV5-4 and TRBJ2-3; TRBD2 matches at 7 bases. The receptor was isolated from a man aged 25 to 45 in good health and CMV-seropositive. CDR3 region: CASSSAGSQDTQYF. As DNA, the CDR3 is TGTGCCAGCAGCTCAGCGGGGTCTCAAGATACGCAGTATTTT.